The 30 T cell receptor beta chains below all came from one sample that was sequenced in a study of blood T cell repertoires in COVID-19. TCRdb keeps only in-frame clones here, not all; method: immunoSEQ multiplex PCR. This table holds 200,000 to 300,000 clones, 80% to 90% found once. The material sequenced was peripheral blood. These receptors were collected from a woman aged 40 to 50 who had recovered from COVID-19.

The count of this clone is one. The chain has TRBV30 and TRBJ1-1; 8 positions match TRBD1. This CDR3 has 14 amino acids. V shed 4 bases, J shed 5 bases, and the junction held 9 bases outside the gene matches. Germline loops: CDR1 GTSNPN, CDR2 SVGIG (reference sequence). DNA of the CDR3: TGTGCCTGGACCGATACAGGGGGATGGACTGAAGCTTTCTTT. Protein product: CAWTDTGGWTEAFF. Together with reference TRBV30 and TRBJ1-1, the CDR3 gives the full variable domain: SQTIHQWPATLVQPVGSPLSLECTVEGTSNPNLYWYRQAAGRGLQLLFYSVGIGQISSEVPQNLSASRPQDRQFILSSKKLLLSDSGFYLCAWTDTGGWTEAFFGQGTRLTVV.

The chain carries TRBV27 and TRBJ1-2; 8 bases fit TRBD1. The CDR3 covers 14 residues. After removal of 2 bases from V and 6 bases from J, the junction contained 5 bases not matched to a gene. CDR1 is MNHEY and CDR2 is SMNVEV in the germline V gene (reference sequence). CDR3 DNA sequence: TGTGCCAGCAGTTTACAGGGGGCGAAGGATGGCTACACCTTC. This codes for CASSLQGAKDGYTF.

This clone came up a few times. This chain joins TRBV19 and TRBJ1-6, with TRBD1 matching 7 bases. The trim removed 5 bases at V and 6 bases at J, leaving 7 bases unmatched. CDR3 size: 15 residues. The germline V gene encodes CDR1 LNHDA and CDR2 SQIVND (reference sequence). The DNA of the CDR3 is TGTGCCAGTAGTCCCCCGGGACAGATTAATTCACCCCTCCACTTT. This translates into CASSPPGQINSPLHF.

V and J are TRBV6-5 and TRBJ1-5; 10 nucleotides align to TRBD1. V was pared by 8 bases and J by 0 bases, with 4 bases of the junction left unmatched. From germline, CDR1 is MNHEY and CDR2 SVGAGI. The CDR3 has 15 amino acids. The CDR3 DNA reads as TGTGCCAGCGGACAGGGGGGAAATAGCAATCAGCCCCAGCATTTT. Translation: CASGQGGNSNQPQHF.

CDR3 region: CASSFTGTSYYEQYF. The DNA of the CDR3 is TGTGCCAGCAGTTTCACCGGGACATCGTACTACGAGCAGTACTTC. The gene calls are TRBV6-2 or TRBV6-3 and TRBJ2-7, with D tentatively TRBD1 (6 bases). From germline, CDR1 is MNHEY and CDR2 SVGEGT. V lost 4 bases to trimming and J lost 3 bases, with 16 bases between them. This CDR3 region has 15 residues.

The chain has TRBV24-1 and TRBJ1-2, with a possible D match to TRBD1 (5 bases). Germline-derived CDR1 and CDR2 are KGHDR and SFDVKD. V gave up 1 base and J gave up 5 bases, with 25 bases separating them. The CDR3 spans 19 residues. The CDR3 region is CATSDFLTARGGELYGYTF. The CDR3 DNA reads TGTGCCACCAGTGATTTCCTTACTGCGCGGGGGGGGGAATTATATGGCTACACCTTC.

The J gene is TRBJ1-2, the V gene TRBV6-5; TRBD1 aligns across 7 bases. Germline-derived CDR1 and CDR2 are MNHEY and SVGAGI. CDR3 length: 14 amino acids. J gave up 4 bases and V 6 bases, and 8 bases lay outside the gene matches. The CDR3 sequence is CASRWTGDPYGYTF. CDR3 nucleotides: TGTGCCAGCAGATGGACAGGCGACCCCTATGGCTACACCTTC.

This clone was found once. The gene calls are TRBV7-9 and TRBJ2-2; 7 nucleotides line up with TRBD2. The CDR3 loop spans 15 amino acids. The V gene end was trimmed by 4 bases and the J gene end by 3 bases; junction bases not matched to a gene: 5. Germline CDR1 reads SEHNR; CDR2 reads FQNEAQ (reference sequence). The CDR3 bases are TGTGCCAGCAGCTCAATGGCGGGGGACACCGGGGAGCTGTTTTTT. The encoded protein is CASSSMAGDTGELFF. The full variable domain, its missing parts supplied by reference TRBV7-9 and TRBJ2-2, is DTGVSQNPRHKITKRGQNVTFRCDPISEHNRLYWYRQTLGQGPEFLTYFQNEAQLEKSRLLSDRFSAERPKGSFSTLEIQRTEQGDSAMYLCASSSMAGDTGELFFGEGSRLTVL.

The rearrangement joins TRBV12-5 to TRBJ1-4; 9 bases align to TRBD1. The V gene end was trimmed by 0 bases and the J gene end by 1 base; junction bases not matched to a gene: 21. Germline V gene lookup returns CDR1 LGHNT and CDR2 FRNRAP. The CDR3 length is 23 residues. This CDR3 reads CASGLVQSPGQGRIWGTNEKLFF. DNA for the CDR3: TGTGCTAGTGGTTTGGTACAAAGCCCGGGACAGGGAAGGATTTGGGGAACTAATGAAAAACTGTTTTTT.

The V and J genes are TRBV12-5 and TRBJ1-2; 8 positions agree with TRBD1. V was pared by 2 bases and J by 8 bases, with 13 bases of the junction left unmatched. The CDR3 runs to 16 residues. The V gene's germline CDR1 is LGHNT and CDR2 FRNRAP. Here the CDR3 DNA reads TGTGCTAGTGGTTTGCCCTACCCAACAGGGGGGGACGGCTACACCTTC. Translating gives CASGLPYPTGGDGYTF.

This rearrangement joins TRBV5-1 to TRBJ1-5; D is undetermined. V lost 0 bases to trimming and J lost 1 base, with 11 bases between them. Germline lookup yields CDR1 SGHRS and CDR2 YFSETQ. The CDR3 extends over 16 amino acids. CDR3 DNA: TGCGCCAGCAGCTTGGAGGCAGGTTCGAGCAATCAGCCCCAGCATTTT. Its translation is CASSLEAGSSNQPQHF. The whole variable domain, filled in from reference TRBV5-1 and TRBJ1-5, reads KAGVTQTPRYLIKTRGQQVTLSCSPISGHRSVSWYQQTPGQGLQFLFEYFSETQRNKGNFPGRFSGRQFSNSRSEMNVSTLELGDSALYLCASSLEAGSSNQPQHFGDGTRLSIL.

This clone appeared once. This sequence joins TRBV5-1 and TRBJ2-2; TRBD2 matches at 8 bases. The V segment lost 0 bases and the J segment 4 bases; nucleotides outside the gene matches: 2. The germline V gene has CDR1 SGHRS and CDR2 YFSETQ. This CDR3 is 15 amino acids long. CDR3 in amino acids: CASSLGAGGTGELFF. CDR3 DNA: TGCGCCAGCAGCTTGGGTGCGGGGGGCACCGGGGAGCTGTTTTTT.

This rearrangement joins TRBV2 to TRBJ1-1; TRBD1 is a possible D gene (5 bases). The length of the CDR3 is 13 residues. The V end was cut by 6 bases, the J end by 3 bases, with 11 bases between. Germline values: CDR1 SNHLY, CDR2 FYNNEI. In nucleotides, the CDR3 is TGTGCCAGCAGGACCAGGGAGGACACTGAAGCTTTCTTT. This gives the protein CASRTREDTEAFF. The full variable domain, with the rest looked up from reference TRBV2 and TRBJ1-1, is EPEVTQTPSHQVTQMGQEVILRCVPISNHLYFYWYRQILGQKVEFLVSFYNNEISEKSEIFDDQFSVERPDGSNFTLKIRSTKLEDSAMYFCASRTREDTEAFFGQGTRLTVV.

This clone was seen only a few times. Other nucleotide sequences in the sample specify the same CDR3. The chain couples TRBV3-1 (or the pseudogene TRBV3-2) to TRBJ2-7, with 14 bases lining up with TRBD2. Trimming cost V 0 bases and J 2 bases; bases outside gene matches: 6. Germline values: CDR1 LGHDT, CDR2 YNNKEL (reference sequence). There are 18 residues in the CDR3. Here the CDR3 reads CASSQDGTSGGLPYEQYF. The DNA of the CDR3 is TGTGCCAGCAGCCAAGATGGGACTAGCGGGGGCCTCCCCTACGAGCAGTACTTC.

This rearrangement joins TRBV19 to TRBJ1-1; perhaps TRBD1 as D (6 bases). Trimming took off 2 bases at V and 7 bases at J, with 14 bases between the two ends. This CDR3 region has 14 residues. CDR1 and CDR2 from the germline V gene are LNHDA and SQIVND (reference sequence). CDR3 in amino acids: CASSIRDTAHEAFF. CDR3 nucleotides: TGTGCCAGTAGTATACGGGACACAGCCCATGAAGCTTTCTTT.

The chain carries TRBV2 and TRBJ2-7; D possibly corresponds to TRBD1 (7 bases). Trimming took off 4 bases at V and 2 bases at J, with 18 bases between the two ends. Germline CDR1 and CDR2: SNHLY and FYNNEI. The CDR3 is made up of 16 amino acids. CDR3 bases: TGTGCCAGCAGTGGGTGGAGGGCAGGGGGACCCTACGAGCAGTACTTC. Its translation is CASSGWRAGGPYEQYF.

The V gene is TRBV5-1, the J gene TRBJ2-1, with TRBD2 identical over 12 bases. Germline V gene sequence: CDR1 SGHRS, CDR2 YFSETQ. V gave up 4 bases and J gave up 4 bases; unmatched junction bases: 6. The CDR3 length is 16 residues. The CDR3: CASSTQLAGGYNEQFF. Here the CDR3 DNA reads TGCGCCAGCAGCACCCAACTAGCGGGGGGTTACAATGAGCAGTTCTTC. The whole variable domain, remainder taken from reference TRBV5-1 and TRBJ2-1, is KAGVTQTPRYLIKTRGQQVTLSCSPISGHRSVSWYQQTPGQGLQFLFEYFSETQRNKGNFPGRFSGRQFSNSRSEMNVSTLELGDSALYLCASSTQLAGGYNEQFFGPGTRLTVL.

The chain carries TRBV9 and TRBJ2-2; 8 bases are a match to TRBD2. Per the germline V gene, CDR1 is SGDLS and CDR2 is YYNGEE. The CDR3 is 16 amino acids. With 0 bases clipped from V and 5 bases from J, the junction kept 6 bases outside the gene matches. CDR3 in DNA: TGTGCCAGCAGCGTAGGTGCGGGGGGCGGTACCGGGGAGCTGTTTTTT. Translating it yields CASSVGAGGGTGELFF.

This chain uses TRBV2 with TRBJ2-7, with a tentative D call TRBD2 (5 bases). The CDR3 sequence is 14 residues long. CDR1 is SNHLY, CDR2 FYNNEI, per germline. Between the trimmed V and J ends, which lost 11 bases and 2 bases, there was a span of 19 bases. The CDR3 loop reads CAGREGLPPYEQYF. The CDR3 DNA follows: TGTGCCGGCCGCGAGGGTCTGCCCCCCTACGAGCAGTACTTC. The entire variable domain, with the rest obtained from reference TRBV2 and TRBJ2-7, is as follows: EPEVTQTPSHQVTQMGQEVILRCVPISNHLYFYWYRQILGQKVEFLVSFYNNEISEKSEIFDDQFSVERPDGSNFTLKIRSTKLEDSAMYFCAGREGLPPYEQYFGPGTRLTVT.

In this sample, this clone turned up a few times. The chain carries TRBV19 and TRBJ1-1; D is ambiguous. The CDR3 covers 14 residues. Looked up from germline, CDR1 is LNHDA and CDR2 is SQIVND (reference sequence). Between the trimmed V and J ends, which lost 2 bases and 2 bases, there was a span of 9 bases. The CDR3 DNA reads TGTGCCAGTAGTATACTCTATCCCAACACTGAAGCTTTCTTT. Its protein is CASSILYPNTEAFF.

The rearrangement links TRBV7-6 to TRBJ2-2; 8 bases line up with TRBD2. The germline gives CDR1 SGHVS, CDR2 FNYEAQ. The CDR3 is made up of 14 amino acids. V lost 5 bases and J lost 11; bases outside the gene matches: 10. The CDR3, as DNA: TGTGCCAGCAGCCCACCCAGCGGGGGTATTGAGCTGTTTTTT. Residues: CASSPPSGGIELFF.

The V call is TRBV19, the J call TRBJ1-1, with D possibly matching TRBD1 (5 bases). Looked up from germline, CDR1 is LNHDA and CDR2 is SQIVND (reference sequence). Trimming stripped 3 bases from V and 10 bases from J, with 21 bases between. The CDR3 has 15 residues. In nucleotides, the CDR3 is TGTGCCAGTAGTATGTCAGGGTGGGAGGCGGCTAGAGCTTTCTTT. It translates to CASSMSGWEAARAFF.

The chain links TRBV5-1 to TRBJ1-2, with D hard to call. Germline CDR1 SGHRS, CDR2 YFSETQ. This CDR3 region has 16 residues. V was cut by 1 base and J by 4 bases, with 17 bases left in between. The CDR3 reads CASSLSLLSHRYGYTF. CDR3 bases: TGCGCCAGCAGCTTGAGCTTGCTAAGTCATCGCTATGGCTACACCTTC.

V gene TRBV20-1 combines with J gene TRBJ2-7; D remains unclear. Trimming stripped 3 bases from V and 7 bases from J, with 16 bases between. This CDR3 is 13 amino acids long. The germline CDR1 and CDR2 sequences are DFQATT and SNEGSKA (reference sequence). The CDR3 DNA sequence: TGCAGTGCTAGTAGCCAACATCCTAGGGAGCAGTACTTC. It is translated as CSASSQHPREQYF.

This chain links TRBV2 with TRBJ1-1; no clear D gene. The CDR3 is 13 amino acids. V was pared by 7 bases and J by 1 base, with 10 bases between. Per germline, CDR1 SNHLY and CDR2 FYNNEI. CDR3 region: CASNSVSNTEAFF. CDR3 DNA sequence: TGTGCCAGCAACTCGGTTTCGAACACTGAAGCTTTCTTT.

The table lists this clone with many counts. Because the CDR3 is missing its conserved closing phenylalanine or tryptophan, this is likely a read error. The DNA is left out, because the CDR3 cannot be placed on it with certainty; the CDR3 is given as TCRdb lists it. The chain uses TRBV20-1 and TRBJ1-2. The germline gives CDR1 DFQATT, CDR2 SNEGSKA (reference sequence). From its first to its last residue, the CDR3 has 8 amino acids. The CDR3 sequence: CSAGGRGL.

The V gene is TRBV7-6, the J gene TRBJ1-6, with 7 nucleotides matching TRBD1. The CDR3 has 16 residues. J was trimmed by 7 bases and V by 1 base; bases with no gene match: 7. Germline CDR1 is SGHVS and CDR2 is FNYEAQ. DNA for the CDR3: TGTGCCAGCAGCTTAGTAGGACAGGCTGCAAATTCACCCCTCCACTTT. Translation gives CASSLVGQAANSPLHF.

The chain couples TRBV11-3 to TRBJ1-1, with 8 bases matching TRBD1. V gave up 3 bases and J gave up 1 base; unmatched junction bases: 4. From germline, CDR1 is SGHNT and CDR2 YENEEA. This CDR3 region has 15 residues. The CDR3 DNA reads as TGTGCCAGCAGCTTTTCCGGACAGGGGAACACTGAAGCTTTCTTT. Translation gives CASSFSGQGNTEAFF.

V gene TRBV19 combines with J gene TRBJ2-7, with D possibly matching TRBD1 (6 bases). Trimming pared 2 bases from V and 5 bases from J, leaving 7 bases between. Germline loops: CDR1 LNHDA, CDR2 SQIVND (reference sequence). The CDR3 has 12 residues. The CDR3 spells CASSIHRDEQYF. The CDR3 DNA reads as TGTGCCAGTAGTATACACAGGGACGAGCAGTACTTC.

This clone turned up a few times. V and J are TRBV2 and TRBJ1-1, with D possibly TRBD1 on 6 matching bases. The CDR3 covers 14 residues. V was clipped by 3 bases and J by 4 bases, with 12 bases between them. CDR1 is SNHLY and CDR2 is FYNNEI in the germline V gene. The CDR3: CASSDRGASTEAFF. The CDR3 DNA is TGTGCCAGCAGTGATCGGGGGGCCAGCACTGAAGCTTTCTTT. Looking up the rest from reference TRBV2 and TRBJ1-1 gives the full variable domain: EPEVTQTPSHQVTQMGQEVILRCVPISNHLYFYWYRQILGQKVEFLVSFYNNEISEKSEIFDDQFSVERPDGSNFTLKIRSTKLEDSAMYFCASSDRGASTEAFFGQGTRLTVV.